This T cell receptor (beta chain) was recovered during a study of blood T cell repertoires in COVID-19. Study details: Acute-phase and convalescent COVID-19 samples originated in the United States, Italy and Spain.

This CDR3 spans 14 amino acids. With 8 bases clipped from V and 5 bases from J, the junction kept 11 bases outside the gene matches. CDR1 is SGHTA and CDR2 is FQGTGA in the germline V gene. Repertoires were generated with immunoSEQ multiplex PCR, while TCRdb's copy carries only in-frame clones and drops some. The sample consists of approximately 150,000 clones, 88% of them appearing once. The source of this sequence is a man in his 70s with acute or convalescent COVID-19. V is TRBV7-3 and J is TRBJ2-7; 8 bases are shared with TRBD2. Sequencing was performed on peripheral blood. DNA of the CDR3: TGTGCCAGCTCCCGGGGGAGCGGGAGCAACGAGCAGTACTTC. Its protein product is CASSRGSGSNEQYF.